These T cell receptor beta chains were read from a single sample in a study of OX40 agonist ivuxolimab in advanced cancers. The table came from immunoSEQ multiplex PCR; TCRdb's copy has only in-frame clones and leaves some out. The sample holds some 150,000 clones, roughly 91% seen once. The source material was CD4+ or CD8+ T cells sorted from blood, sampled in a trial of the OX40 agonist ivuxolimab. The receptors originated from an adult with an advanced solid tumor such as melanoma, head and neck, liver or kidney cancer. CDR3s include the opening cysteine and the closing phenylalanine or tryptophan. A D gene is named only where the DNA matches it firmly. Clone sizes are given selectively: once, few, many, or a class where the clone is expanded.

TRBV6-6	TRBD1	NA	TRBJ2-2	TGTGCCAGCAGTCCCCACAGGGGAGAGCCCGGGGAGCTGTTTTTT	CASSPHRGEPGELFF
TRBV6-6	TRBD1	NA	TRBJ2-1	TGTGCCAGCAGTTACGGGACAGGGAGTCGGCAGTTCTTC	CASSYGTGSRQFF
TRBV9	TRBD2	NA	TRBJ2-1	TGTGCCAGCAGCCTAGGACTAGCGGGAGCTAATGAGCAGTTCTTC	CASSLGLAGANEQFF
TRBV29-1	TRBD2	NA	TRBJ2-1	TGCAGCGTTGATAGGCGCGGACTAGCGGGAGCAGGTAATGAGCAGTTCTTC	CSVDRRGLAGAGNEQFF
TRBV11-2	TRBD1	NA	TRBJ2-3	TGTGCCAGCAGTCGGGACAGGTTTGCAGATACGCAGTATTTT	CASSRDRFADTQYF
TRBV5-1	TRBD2	NA	TRBJ2-7	TGCGCCAGCAGCCCCGGGGGCGGGGGGCGCCCCTACGAGCAGTACTTC	CASSPGGGGRPYEQYF
TRBV6-6	NA	NA	TRBJ1-3	TGTGCCAGCACCGACCGGGAGTCCTCGGGAAACACCATATATTTT	CASTDRESSGNTIYF
TRBV5-6	TRBD2	NA	TRBJ2-7	TGTGCCAGCAGTTGGGACGGGGGGGGCGAGCAGTACTTC	CASSWDGGGEQYF
TRBV29-1	TRBD2	NA	TRBJ2-2	TGCAGCGCCACCCTGGGACTAGTTCCCACCGGGGAGCTGTTTTTT	CSATLGLVPTGELFF
TRBV6-5	NA	NA	TRBJ2-7	TGTGCCAGCAGTAATAAGGGGGGCCCCTCCTACGAGCAGTACTTC	CASSNKGGPSYEQYF
TRBV5-1	NA	NA	TRBJ1-1	TGCGCCAGCAGTCTTGATCCTCAGGGATCAGCTTTCTTT	CASSLDPQGSAFF
TRBV6-1	NA	NA	TRBJ1-6	TGTGCCAGCAGTGAAGATGGAAGTTCTCCCGGCGTAGTCTATAATTCACCCCTCCACTTT	CASSEDGSSPGVVYNSPLHF
TRBV28	NA	NA	TRBJ1-1	TGTGCCAGCAGACAGAACACTGAAGCTTTCTTT	CASRQNTEAFF
TRBV4-3	NA	NA	TRBJ2-2	TGCGCCAGCAGCCAAGATTATTGGGTTGGGGAGCTGTTTTTT	CASSQDYWVGELFF
TRBV5-4	NA	NA	TRBJ2-5	TGTGCTGCAACCGGGTCAGGGACCCAGTACTTC	CAATGSGTQYF
TRBV30	NA	few	TRBJ1-1	TGTGCCTGGAGTGTCTGGGGGTACACTGAAGCTTTCTTT	CAWSVWGYTEAFF
TRBV6-5	TRBD2	NA	TRBJ2-5	TGTGCCAGCAGTTACCTAGCGGGGCGACAAGAGACCCAGTACTTC	CASSYLAGRQETQYF
TRBV5-1	TRBD1	NA	TRBJ2-3	TGCGCCAGCAGCTTGACAGGGGAAGTGCGAGATACGCAGTATTTT	CASSLTGEVRDTQYF
TRBV18	NA	once	TRBJ1-2	TGTGCCAGCTCACCTGGGGCCGGACTACATGGCTACACCTTC	CASSPGAGLHGYTF
TRBV9	NA	NA	TRBJ1-6	TGTGCCAGCAGCGTAAATGCAGGGAATAATTCACCCCTCCACTTT	CASSVNAGNNSPLHF